This T cell receptor beta chain appears in the sequencing data of a study of T cells in tuberculosis. Germline V CDR1 and CDR2: PRHDT, FYEKMQ (reference sequence). The CDR3 totals 15 residues. After removal of 1 base from V and 8 bases from J, the junction contained 8 bases not matched to a gene. This clone showed up just once. Sequenced by immunoSEQ multiplex PCR; TCRdb stores in-frame clones only, minus some. Of 30,000 to 40,000 clones in the sample, 95% to 97% were seen once. The material sequenced was PBMCs. This chain links TRBV13 with TRBJ1-2, with 9 positions matching TRBD1. This sequence was found in a donor aged 10-29 years with latent tuberculosis or without tuberculosis infection. The CDR3 loop reads CASSLVVTGGRGYTF. DNA for the CDR3: TGTGCCAGCAGCTTAGTTGTTACAGGGGGCAGAGGCTACACCTTC.